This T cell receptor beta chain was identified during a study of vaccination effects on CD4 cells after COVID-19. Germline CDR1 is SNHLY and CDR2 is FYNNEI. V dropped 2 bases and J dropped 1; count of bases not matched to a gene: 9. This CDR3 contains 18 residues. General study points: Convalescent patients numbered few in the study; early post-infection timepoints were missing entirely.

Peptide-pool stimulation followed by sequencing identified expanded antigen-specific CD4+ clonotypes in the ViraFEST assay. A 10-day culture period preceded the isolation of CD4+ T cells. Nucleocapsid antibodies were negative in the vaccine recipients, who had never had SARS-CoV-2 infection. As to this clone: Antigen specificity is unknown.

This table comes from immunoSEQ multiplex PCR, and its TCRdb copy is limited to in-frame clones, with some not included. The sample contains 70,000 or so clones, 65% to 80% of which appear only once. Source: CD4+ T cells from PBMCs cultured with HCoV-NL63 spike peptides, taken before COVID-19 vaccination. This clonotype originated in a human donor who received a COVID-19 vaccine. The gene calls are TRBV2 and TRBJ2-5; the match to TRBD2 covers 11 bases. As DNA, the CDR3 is TGTGCCAGCAGTGAACTGCCTTTTAGCGGGGGGGCCCAAGAGACCCAGTACTTC. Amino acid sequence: CASSELPFSGGAQETQYF. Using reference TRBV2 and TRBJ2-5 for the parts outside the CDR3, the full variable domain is EPEVTQTPSHQVTQMGQEVILRCVPISNHLYFYWYRQILGQKVEFLVSFYNNEISEKSEIFDDQFSVERPDGSNFTLKIRSTKLEDSAMYFCASSELPFSGGAQETQYFGPGTRLLVL.